One and the same sample provided the 10 T cell receptor beta chains below, sequenced in a study of regulatory T cells in long-lasting Graves disease. CDR3 regions were amplified by Arm-PCR using iRepertoire HTBI primers to build TCR beta libraries. TCRdb recomputed calls from the multiplex PCR reads with MiXCR, one row per CDR3 protein. The repertoire includes about 560,000 distinct CDR3 sequences, 15% to 20% of them detected once, and 12% sits in the top ten. Time point here: newly diagnosed GD, antithyroid drugs for less than 3 months. PBMCs were the source of the RNA used for TCR sequencing. Separately, the same data were catalogued under a study of T cells in Graves' hyperthyroidism and ophthalmopathy.

The specimen was peripheral blood mononuclear cells (PBMCs), collected at new diagnosis, from a patient treated with antithyroid drugs. Receptors were obtained from a man between 18 and 29 years old with Graves disease.

The sample holds many counts of this clonotype. V usage is TRBV28 and J usage is TRBJ1-4, with D perhaps TRBD1 (6 bases). The CDR3 runs to 16 residues. Trimming left V 5 bases short and J 0 bases short, with 13 bases between. The germline V gene has CDR1 MDHEN and CDR2 SYDVKM. DNA of the CDR3: TGTGCCAGCAGTGAACGGGGGGCGACAACTAATGAAAAACTGTTTTTT. Encoded protein: CASSERGATTNEKLFF. The full variable domain, its missing parts supplied by reference TRBV28 and TRBJ1-4, is DVKVTQSSRYLVKRTGEKVFLECVQDMDHENMFWYRQDPGLGLRLIYFSYDVKMKEKGDIPEGYSVSREKKERFSLILESASTNQTSMYLCASSERGATTNEKLFFGSGTQLSVL.

This clonotype was observed at least ten times. Here the CDR3 reads CASSWSNSNTEAFF. CDR3 bases: TGTGCCAGCAGCTGGAGTAATTCGAACACTGAAGCTTTCTTT. The V gene is TRBV7-9, the J gene TRBJ1-1; D not resolved. This CDR3 region has 14 residues. Trimming shortened V by 4 bases and J by 1 base, and 10 bases separated the two germline ends. From germline, CDR1 is SEHNR and CDR2 FQNEAQ (reference sequence).

DNA for the CDR3: TGTGCCTTGGACAGTTCAAACTCTGGAAACACCATATATTTT. This translates into CALDSSNSGNTIYF. This chain links TRBV30 with TRBJ1-3; D possibly corresponds to TRBD1 (6 bases). The CDR3 has 14 residues. From germline, CDR1 is GTSNPN and CDR2 SVGIG (reference sequence). Trimming stripped 7 bases from V and 0 bases from J, with 13 bases between.

This clonotype was recorded at least ten times. V is TRBV30 and J is TRBJ2-7; TRBD2 might be the D (6 bases). In germline, CDR1 is GTSNPN, CDR2 SVGIG (reference sequence). The V gene lost 0 bases and the J gene lost 0 bases, with 12 bases spanning the gap. The CDR3 is 15 residues long. The CDR3 region has the DNA TGTGCCTGGAGTGTACCGGGGGTGTCCTCCTACGAGCAGTACTTC. The encoded protein is CAWSVPGVSSYEQYF.

This chain joins TRBV5-1 and TRBJ1-2, with D unclear. This CDR3 is 16 amino acids long. Deletions cut 0 bases from V and 2 bases from J, with 14 bases between. Germline V gene data show CDR1 as SGHRS and CDR2 as YFSETQ. The CDR3 protein is CASSLASEAINYGYTF. The CDR3 DNA reads TGCGCCAGCAGCTTGGCCTCAGAAGCCATCAACTATGGCTACACCTTC.

There are many counts of this clonotype. The chain is built from TRBV7-9 and TRBJ2-7; possibly TRBD2 for D (6 bases). The CDR3 covers 20 residues. The germline CDR1 and CDR2 sequences are SEHNR and FQNEAQ (reference sequence). Trimming took off 5 bases at V and 3 bases at J, with 32 bases between the two ends. The CDR3, as DNA: TGTGCCAGCAGCATCCAAGGGGAAGAGTACCCGTGGCCGCGGGGCTACGAGCAGTACTTC. Translating gives CASSIQGEEYPWPRGYEQYF. Variable domain in full (rest from reference TRBV7-9 and TRBJ2-7): DTGVSQNPRHKITKRGQNVTFRCDPISEHNRLYWYRQTLGQGPEFLTYFQNEAQLEKSRLLSDRFSAERPKGSFSTLEIQRTEQGDSAMYLCASSIQGEEYPWPRGYEQYFGPGTRLTVT.

In its sample, this clonotype was seen many times. The V gene is TRBV30, the J gene TRBJ1-2; 7 bases are shared with TRBD1. With 4 bases clipped from V and 4 bases from J, the junction kept 6 bases outside the gene matches. The germline V gene has CDR1 GTSNPN and CDR2 SVGIG (reference sequence). The CDR3 is 13 residues long. The CDR3 region has the DNA TGTGCCTGGACAAGACAGGGAGTCTATGGCTACACCTTC. Translation: CAWTRQGVYGYTF.

The sample holds a few counts of this clonotype. The V and J genes are TRBV20-1 and TRBJ2-2; D unclear. CDR3 size: 11 residues. Trimming cost V 4 bases and J 6 bases, with 6 bases left between them. Germline V gives CDR1 DFQATT, CDR2 SNEGSKA (reference sequence). CDR3 amino acids: CSATGSGELFF. The CDR3 DNA is TGCAGTGCTACGGGTTCCGGGGAGCTGTTTTTT.

This clonotype was counted at least ten times. The chain has TRBV3-1 and TRBJ1-2; D is uncertain. The ends were cut back, 4 bases at V and 3 bases at J, with 15 bases in the middle. This CDR3 spans 15 amino acids. Germline V CDR1 and CDR2: LGHDT, YNNKEL (reference sequence). The CDR3 coding sequence is TGTGCCAGCAGCCCGAGCATGGGTCACCACTATGGCTACACCTTC. It translates to CASSPSMGHHYGYTF.

The chain uses TRBV7-2 and TRBJ1-5; a weak D match, TRBD1 (5 bases). The CDR3 runs to 17 residues. Trimming removed 1 base from V and 1 base from J, with 14 bases in between. Germline CDR1 and CDR2: SGHTA and FQGNSA. CDR3 in amino acids: CASSLVEGGGSNQPQHF. CDR3 sequence (DNA): TGTGCCAGCAGCTTAGTGGAGGGTGGGGGGAGCAATCAGCCCCAGCATTTT.